The clone carrying this T cell receptor beta chain came up once. Generated by immunoSEQ multiplex PCR, the TCRdb table keeps only in-frame clones and is missing some. In the table there are tens of thousands of clones, roughly 80% of which are singletons. This sample is drawn from a study of T cell responses to AZD1222 COVID-19 vaccine. This CDR3 comprises 12 residues. Per germline, CDR1 DFQATT and CDR2 SNEGSKA (reference sequence). V was cut by 3 bases and J by 4 bases, with 9 bases left in between. The specimen was peripheral blood, collected 28 days after the second AZD1222 dose. This receptor was taken from an adult who received the AZD1222 COVID-19 vaccine. This chain connects TRBV20-1 to TRBJ2-5; D is possibly TRBD2 (6 bases). The CDR3 region is CSASSGGETQYF. For the CDR3, the DNA is TGCAGTGCTAGTTCCGGGGGAGAGACCCAGTACTTC.